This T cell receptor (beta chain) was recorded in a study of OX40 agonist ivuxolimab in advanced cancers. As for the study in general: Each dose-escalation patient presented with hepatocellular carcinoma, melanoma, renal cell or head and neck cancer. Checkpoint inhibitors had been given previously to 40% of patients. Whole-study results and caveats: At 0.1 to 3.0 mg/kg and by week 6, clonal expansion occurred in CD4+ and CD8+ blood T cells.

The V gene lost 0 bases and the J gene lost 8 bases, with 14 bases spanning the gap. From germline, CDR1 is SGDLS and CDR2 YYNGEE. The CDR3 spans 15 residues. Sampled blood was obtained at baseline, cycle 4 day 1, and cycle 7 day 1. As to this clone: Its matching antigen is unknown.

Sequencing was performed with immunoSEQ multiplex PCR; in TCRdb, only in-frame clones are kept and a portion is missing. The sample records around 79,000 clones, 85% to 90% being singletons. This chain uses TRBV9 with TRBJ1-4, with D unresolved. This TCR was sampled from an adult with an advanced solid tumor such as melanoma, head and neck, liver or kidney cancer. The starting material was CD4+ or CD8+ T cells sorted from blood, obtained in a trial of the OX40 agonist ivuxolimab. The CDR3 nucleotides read TGTGCCAGCAGCGTAGGATGGCAGCCCTCGGAAAAACTGTTTTTT. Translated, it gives CASSVGWQPSEKLFF.